This T cell receptor beta chain comes out of a study of cytomegalovirus exposure and HLA in healthy donors. Broader study findings: Cytomegalovirus status, reportedly, was diagnosed with high specificity and sensitivity by the classifier. Rarity marked most TCR sequences, yet some public TCRs occurred in many donors.

The validation cohort, a group of around 120 subjects, included the donors and was separate from the roughly 720-subject first cohort. Produced via immunoSEQ multiplex PCR; TCRdb's table is partial and in-frame only. Here the sample spans 95,000 to 120,000 clones, roughly 95% being singletons. In the case of this clone: What it recognizes is unknown.

The CDR3 is made up of 16 amino acids. V was clipped by 5 bases and J by 3 bases; unmatched bases: 11. Germline V lookup: CDR1 MDHEN, CDR2 SYDVKM. Sequences were obtained from PBMCs. The chain has TRBV28 and TRBJ2-7; the match to TRBD2 covers 9 bases. This TCR derives from a woman younger than 35 in good health and CMV-seronegative. CDR3 protein: CASSPREGSTLYEQYF. In nucleotides, the CDR3 is TGTGCCAGCAGTCCGCGGGAGGGTTCGACCCTCTACGAGCAGTACTTC.